The source of this TCR beta chain is a study of OX40 agonist ivuxolimab in advanced cancers. Study information: Cohort: roughly 79% men, mean age approximately 66, aged about 23 to 79. One patient with hepatocellular carcinoma and two with cutaneous melanoma, three in all, had partial responses. Study-wide results and caveats: Antigens targeted by the expanded peripheral T cells were not determined. Relative to CD4+, CD8+ T cells held more expanded clones on average.

Here immunoSEQ multiplex PCR was the method, and the copy in TCRdb shows in-frame clones only, minus some. The sample holds tens of thousands of clones, 88% seen once. A word on this clone: Its matching antigen is unknown.

The sequence was obtained from an adult with an advanced solid tumor such as melanoma, head and neck, liver or kidney cancer. This specimen consisted of CD4+ or CD8+ T cells sorted from blood, obtained in a trial of the OX40 agonist ivuxolimab.

In DNA form, the CDR3 reads TGTGCCAGCAGCTTGGGAGGGACAGGCCTCTATGGCTACACCTTC. It encodes CASSLGGTGLYGYTF. The chain carries TRBV5-5 and TRBJ1-2; 8 positions agree with TRBD1. V shed 0 bases, J shed 4 bases, and the junction held 5 bases outside the gene matches. Germline V lookup: CDR1 SGHKS, CDR2 YYEKEE (reference sequence). This CDR3 is 15 amino acids long.